This record looks at one TCR beta chain sequence and its context. Assay: immunoSEQ multiplex PCR; the TCRdb copy retains only in-frame clones and omits some. The repertoire holds 15,000 or so clones, with roughly 80% as singletons. This record comes from a study of control samples from healthy donors and cancer patients. The CDR3 has 17 amino acids. J lost 4 bases, V lost 4 bases, and 8 bases had no gene match. The germline CDR1 and CDR2 sequences are SGDLS and YYNGEE. The sequence derives from a female donor with lung cancer. This chain connects TRBV9 to TRBJ2-2; TRBD2 aligns across 12 bases. The sample comprised formalin-fixed, paraffin-embedded tissue. The CDR3 loop is CASSSTPSGRATGELFF. Here the CDR3 DNA reads TGTGCCAGCAGCTCTACCCCTAGCGGGAGGGCCACCGGGGAGCTGTTTTTT.